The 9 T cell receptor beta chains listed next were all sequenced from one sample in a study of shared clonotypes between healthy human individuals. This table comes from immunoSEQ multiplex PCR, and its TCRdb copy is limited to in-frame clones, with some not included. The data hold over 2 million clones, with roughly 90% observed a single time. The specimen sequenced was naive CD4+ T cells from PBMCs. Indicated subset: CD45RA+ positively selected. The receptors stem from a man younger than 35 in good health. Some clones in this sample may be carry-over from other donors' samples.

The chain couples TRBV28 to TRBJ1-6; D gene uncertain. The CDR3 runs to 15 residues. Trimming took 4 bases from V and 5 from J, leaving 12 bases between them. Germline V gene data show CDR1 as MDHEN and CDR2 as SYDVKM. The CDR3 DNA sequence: TGTGCCAGCAGTTCTGAAAGACCTAATAATTCACCCCTCCACTTT. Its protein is CASSSERPNNSPLHF.

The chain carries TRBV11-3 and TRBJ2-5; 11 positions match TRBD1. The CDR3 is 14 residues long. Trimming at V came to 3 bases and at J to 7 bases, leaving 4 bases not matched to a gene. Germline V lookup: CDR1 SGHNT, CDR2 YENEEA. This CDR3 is CASSLDRGQGTQYF. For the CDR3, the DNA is TGTGCCAGCAGCTTGGACAGGGGGCAGGGGACCCAGTACTTC.

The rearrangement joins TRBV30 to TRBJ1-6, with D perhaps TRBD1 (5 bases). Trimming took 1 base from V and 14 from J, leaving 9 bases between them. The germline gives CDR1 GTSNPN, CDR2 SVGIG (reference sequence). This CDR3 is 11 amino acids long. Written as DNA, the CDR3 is TGTGCCTGGAGTGCGACAGAGTCCCTCCACTTT. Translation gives CAWSATESLHF.

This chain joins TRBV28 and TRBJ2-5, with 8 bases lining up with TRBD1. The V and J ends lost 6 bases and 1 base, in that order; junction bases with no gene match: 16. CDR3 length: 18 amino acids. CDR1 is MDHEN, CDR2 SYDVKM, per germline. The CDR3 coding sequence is TGTGCCAGCAGGACGGGACAGGTCCTCACTCCCCCCCAAGAGACCCAGTACTTC. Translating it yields CASRTGQVLTPPQETQYF.

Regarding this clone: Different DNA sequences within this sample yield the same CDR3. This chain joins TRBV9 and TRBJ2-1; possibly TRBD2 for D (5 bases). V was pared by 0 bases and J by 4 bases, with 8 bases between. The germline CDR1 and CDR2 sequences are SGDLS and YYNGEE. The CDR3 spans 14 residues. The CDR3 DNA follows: TGTGCCAGCAGCGTAGGTCCGGGGTACAATGAGCAGTTCTTC. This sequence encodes CASSVGPGYNEQFF.

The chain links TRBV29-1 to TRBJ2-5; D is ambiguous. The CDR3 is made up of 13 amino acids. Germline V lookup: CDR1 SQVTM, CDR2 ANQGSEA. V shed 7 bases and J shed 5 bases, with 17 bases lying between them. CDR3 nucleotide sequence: TGCAGCGCCGATTATGGGGTTGGGGAGACCCAGTACTTC. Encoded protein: CSADYGVGETQYF.

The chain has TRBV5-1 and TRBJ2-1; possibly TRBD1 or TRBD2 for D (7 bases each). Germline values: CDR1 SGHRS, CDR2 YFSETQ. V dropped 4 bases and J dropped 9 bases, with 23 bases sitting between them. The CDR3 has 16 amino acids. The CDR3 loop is CASSGGTPPGGGEQFF. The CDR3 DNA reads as TGCGCCAGCAGCGGAGGGACTCCGCCAGGGGGGGGTGAGCAGTTCTTC. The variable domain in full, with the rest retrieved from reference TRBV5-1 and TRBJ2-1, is KAGVTQTPRYLIKTRGQQVTLSCSPISGHRSVSWYQQTPGQGLQFLFEYFSETQRNKGNFPGRFSGRQFSNSRSEMNVSTLELGDSALYLCASSGGTPPGGGEQFFGPGTRLTVL.

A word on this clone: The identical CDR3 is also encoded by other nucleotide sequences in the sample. The CDR3 region is CASSLARTGSNQPQHF. In DNA form, the CDR3 reads TGTGCCAGCAGCTTAGCCCGGACAGGATCTAATCAGCCCCAGCATTTT. This chain uses TRBV7-8 with TRBJ1-5, with 7 bases matching TRBD1. The CDR3 is made up of 16 amino acids. The V gene end was trimmed by 0 bases and the J gene end by 4 bases; junction bases not matched to a gene: 6. CDR1 and CDR2 from the germline V gene are SGHVS and FQNEAQ.

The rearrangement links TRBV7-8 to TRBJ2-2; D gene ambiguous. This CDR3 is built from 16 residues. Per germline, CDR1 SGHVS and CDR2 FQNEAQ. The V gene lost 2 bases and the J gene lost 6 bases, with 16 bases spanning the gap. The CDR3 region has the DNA TGTGCCAGCAGCTTATATCCTAGGACGGACGCCGGGGAGCTGTTTTTT. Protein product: CASSLYPRTDAGELFF.